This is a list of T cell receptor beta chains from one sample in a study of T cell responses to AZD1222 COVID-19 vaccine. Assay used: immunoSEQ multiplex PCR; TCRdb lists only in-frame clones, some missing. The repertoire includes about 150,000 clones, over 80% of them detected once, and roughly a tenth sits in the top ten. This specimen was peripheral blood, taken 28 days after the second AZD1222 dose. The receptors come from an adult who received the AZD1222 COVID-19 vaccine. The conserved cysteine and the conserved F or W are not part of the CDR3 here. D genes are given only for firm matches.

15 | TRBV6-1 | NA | ASSEIRESGYNSPLH
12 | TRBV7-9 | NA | ASSLVDSQETQY
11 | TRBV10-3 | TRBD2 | AITGGSGDTQY
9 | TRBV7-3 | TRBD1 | ASSAGGQQF
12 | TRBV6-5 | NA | ASSTGPSSEKLF
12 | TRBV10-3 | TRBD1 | AIRPGQNYNEQF
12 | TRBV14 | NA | ASSQDMTGNEQF
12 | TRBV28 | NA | ASRGGSSGNTIY
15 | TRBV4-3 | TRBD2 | ASSQDGLAGLTGELF
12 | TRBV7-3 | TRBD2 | ASSVSSLAGVIH
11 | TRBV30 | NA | AWSVGSGNTIY
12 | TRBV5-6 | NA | ASSPTRDGGTQY
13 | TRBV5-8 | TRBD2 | ASSRLAGSTGELF
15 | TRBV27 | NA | ASSSPQRSARLFTQY
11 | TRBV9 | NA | ASSRAVLDTQY
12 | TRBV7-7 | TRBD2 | ASSLGLAGEEQF
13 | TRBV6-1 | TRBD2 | ASSANRGRAYEQY
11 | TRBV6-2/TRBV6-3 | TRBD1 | ASSNGQGSPLH
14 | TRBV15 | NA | ATRRIEDGLYNEQF
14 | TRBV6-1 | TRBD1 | ASSDLGQGATNEQF
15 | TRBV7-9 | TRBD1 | ASSFRDRGVMSAEAF
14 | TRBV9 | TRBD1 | ASTQGEGQGYNEQF
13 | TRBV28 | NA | ASSLLQGSNQPQH
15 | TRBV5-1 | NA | ASSLSGSAGSTDTQY
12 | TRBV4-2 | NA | ASSQAAGGDTQY
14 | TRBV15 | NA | ATSRDLVGTSYGYT
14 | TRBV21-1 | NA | ASSARRYRPAHTSR